The rows below give T cell receptor beta chains drawn from one sample of a study of Graves' ophthalmopathy and Graves' hyperthyroidism. TCRdb used MiXCR to reprocess the multiplex PCR reads, holding one entry per CDR3 protein. The sample includes approximately 1.2 million distinct CDR3 sequences, about 40% seen only once; the top ten take 11%. Sequencing was carried out using peripheral blood or thyroid tissue (not recorded which). The receptors stem from an adult man with Graves' hyperthyroidism. CDR3s include the opening cysteine and the closing phenylalanine or tryptophan. The D gene is left open where the match is weak. Size is omitted from some rows. Given values are once, few, many or a class for expanded clones.

V	length	D	J	size	DNA	CDR3
TRBV20-1	8	NA	TRBJ1-5	NA	TGCAGTGCTAATCCCCAGCATTTT	CSANPQHF
TRBV9	15	NA	TRBJ1-5	NA	TGCGCCAGCAGCTTCGAGGGGGACCCCAATCAGCCCCAGCATTTT	CASSFEGDPNQPQHF
TRBV7-9	14	NA	TRBJ2-7	NA	TGTGCCAGCAGCTTAGCGCGGGTAGCGGATGAGCAGTACTTC	CASSLARVADEQYF
TRBV7-9	18	TRBD1	TRBJ2-2	once	TGTGCCAGCAGCACACACAAAACCGGGACAGGGATCACCGGGGAGCTGTTTTTT	CASSTHKTGTGITGELFF
TRBV4-1	15	NA	TRBJ1-1	many	TGCGCCAGCAGCATGACAAGGGGTGGAGGGACTGAAGCTTTCTTT	CASSMTRGGGTEAFF
TRBV30	14	TRBD1	TRBJ1-2	NA	TGTGCCTGGATACGCGAGGGGGCCGGCTATGGCTACACCTTC	CAWIREGAGYGYTF
TRBV7-3	15	NA	TRBJ1-1	NA	TGTGCCAGCAGCCAAGATCTCGCAGGCGGTAGGGAAGCTTTCTTT	CASSQDLAGGREAFF
TRBV4-3	16	NA	TRBJ2-7	NA	TGCGCCAGCAGCCAAGATCCCCAGGCTGGGTCCTACGAGCAGTACTTC	CASSQDPQAGSYEQYF
TRBV10-3	18	NA	TRBJ2-6	many	TGTGCCATCAGTGAGTCCTGGGGGAGACCACCTGGGACCAACGTCCTGACTTTC	CAISESWGRPPGTNVLTF
TRBV4-3	15	TRBD1	TRBJ1-6	many	TGCGCCAGCAGCCGCACCGGGACAGGGCATTCACCCCTCCACTTT	CASSRTGTGHSPLHF